Presented here are 32 T cell receptor beta chains from one specimen sequenced in a study of blood T cells in healthy people across ages. A sample-barcoded 5' primer and a J-beta primer mix were used in a second PCR of about 7 to 12 cycles. TCRdb ran MiXCR on the 5' RACE reads and lists one entry per CDR3 protein. The sample carries roughly 550,000 distinct CDR3 sequences, about 24% recorded once. These data were also reused for a study on T cells of mothers and their children.

Sequenced material: blood. The receptors come from a boy between 10 and 17 years old in good health.

A few counts support this clonotype. V and J are TRBV20-1 and TRBJ1-1, with D uncertain. The V end was cut by 0 bases, the J end by 0 bases, with 8 bases between. The CDR3 runs 14 residues. Germline V CDR1 and CDR2: DFQATT, SNEGSKA (reference sequence). The CDR3 sequence is CSARDKGLNTEAFF. CDR3 DNA: TGCAGTGCTAGAGATAAGGGCCTGAACACTGAAGCTTTCTTT.

The chain employs TRBV7-2 and TRBJ2-5; D possibly corresponds to TRBD2 (5 bases). The CDR3 runs to 15 residues. Germline V CDR1 and CDR2: SGHTA, FQGNSA. The ends were cut back, 3 bases at V and 1 base at J, with 12 bases in the middle. CDR3 DNA: TGTGCCAGCAGCTTTTCCGGGGTGATCCAAGAGACCCAGTACTTC. It translates to CASSFSGVIQETQYF.

Remarks on this clonotype: With a much larger clone just one base away, this may be a read error. The chain is built from TRBV6-2 or TRBV6-3 and TRBJ2-7; D uncertain. CDR3 length: 16 amino acids. From germline, CDR1 is MNHEY and CDR2 SVGEGT. The CDR3 loop reads CASRYSLIHPNYEQYF. Here the CDR3 DNA reads TGTGCCAGCCGTTACAGCCTAATCCACCCTAACTACGAGCAGTACTTC.

Only a few counts were recorded for this clonotype. V usage is TRBV29-1 and J usage is TRBJ1-2; TRBD1 matches at 7 bases. CDR3 length: 13 amino acids. J lost 4 bases, V lost 4 bases, and 6 bases had no gene match. The V gene's germline CDR1 is SQVTM and CDR2 ANQGSEA. CDR3 bases: TGCAGCGTTGCCCCAGGGGGTACCTATGGCTACACCTTC. It codes for CSVAPGGTYGYTF.

This chain connects TRBV28 to TRBJ2-5, with D maybe TRBD2 (6 bases). The CDR3 is made up of 14 amino acids. Per germline, CDR1 MDHEN and CDR2 SYDVKM. The ends were cut back, 8 bases at V and 13 bases at J, with 26 bases in the middle. The CDR3 region is CASSKGGPGARMYF. CDR3 sequence (DNA): TGTGCCAGCTCGAAGGGAGGACCCGGGGCTCGCATGTACTTC.

On this clonotype: One end of the junction does not line up with germline, which may come from a read error. The chain links TRBV20-1 to TRBJ2-7, with D possibly TRBD2 on 6 matching bases. Germline lookup yields CDR1 DFQATT and CDR2 SNEGSKA (reference sequence). The length of the CDR3 is 14 residues. The CDR3: CSTSSSSVGREQYF. The CDR3 DNA sequence: TGCAGTACTAGCTCTTCTAGCGTGGGCCGCGAGCAGTACTTC.

The chain recombines TRBV5-1 with TRBJ2-1; 8 bases align to TRBD2. The germline CDR1 and CDR2 sequences are SGHRS and YFSETQ. V lost 5 bases to trimming and J lost 9 bases; unmatched junction nucleotides: 13. This CDR3 is built from 15 residues. As DNA, the CDR3 is TGCGCCAGCAGTTCCGGTCCCGGGACTAGTACTGAGCAGTTCTTC. This sequence encodes CASSSGPGTSTEQFF.

This clonotype occurred a few times. V and J are TRBV5-5 and TRBJ1-6; D possibly corresponds to TRBD1 (6 bases). This CDR3 is 13 amino acids long. V lost 3 bases to trimming and J lost 14 bases, with 15 bases between them. Germline CDR1 SGHKS, CDR2 YYEKEE (reference sequence). The CDR3 nucleotides are TGTGCCAGCAGCTCAGGGGACCTCCCGTCCCTCCACTTT. Translating it yields CASSSGDLPSLHF.

The chain carries TRBV25-1 and TRBJ2-7; the D gene is possibly TRBD2 (5 bases). CDR1 MGHDK and CDR2 SYGVNS come from the germline V gene. Trimming stripped 6 bases from V and 1 base from J, with 10 bases between. The CDR3 is made up of 13 amino acids. CDR3 sequence: CASRGPGSYEQYF. CDR3 in DNA: TGTGCCAGCAGGGGCCCGGGGTCCTACGAGCAGTACTTC.

This clonotype showed up just a few times. The rearrangement links TRBV5-4 to TRBJ2-1; weak D call: TRBD2 (7 bases). The CDR3 loop spans 13 amino acids. Trimming shortened V by 2 bases and J by 6 bases, and 9 bases separated the two germline ends. Germline loops: CDR1 SGHNT, CDR2 YYREEE (reference sequence). The CDR3 protein is CASSFGGANEQFF. The CDR3 DNA is TGTGCCAGCAGCTTTGGGGGGGCCAATGAGCAGTTCTTC.

This chain connects TRBV7-2 to TRBJ2-7; a possible D gene is TRBD2 (6 bases). Germline loops: CDR1 SGHTA, CDR2 FQGNSA. Trimming took 6 bases from V and 6 from J, leaving 15 bases between them. CDR3 size: 13 residues. CDR3 in DNA: TGTGCCAGCAGACAAGGACCCGGGGGCGAGCAGTACTTC. The encoded protein is CASRQGPGGEQYF.

Only a few counts were recorded for this clonotype. The V and J genes are TRBV5-6 and TRBJ2-3, with a weak D call TRBD1 (5 bases). Looked up from germline, CDR1 is SGHDT and CDR2 is YYEEEE. The V end was cut by 1 base, the J end by 6 bases, with 12 bases between. The CDR3 loop spans 14 amino acids. The CDR3 sequence is CASSLRQNQDTQYF. CDR3 coding DNA: TGTGCCAGCAGCTTGCGACAGAACCAGGATACGCAGTATTTT.

The CDR3 reads CASTESGTGYQETQYF. DNA for the CDR3: TGTGCCAGCACCGAGTCCGGGACAGGGTACCAAGAGACCCAGTACTTC. The chain is built from TRBV21-1 and TRBJ2-5; TRBD1, as called in the table, went unchecked against the DNA. TRBV21-1 represents a pseudogene. CDR3 length equals 16 residues.

This clonotype turned up a few times. The chain employs TRBV28 and TRBJ2-5; the D call may be TRBD1 or TRBD2 (5 bases each). The end of the DNA fits TRBJ2-7 better, so the J call may be wrong. From germline, CDR1 is MDHEN and CDR2 SYDVKM. This CDR3 comprises 14 residues. Here the CDR3 reads CASSSRDGPYEQYF. The CDR3 DNA follows: TGTGCCAGCAGCTCTCGGGACGGTCCCTACGAGCAGTACTTC.

This rearrangement joins TRBV28 to TRBJ1-1; D is unclear. CDR3 length equals 15 residues. Germline values: CDR1 MDHEN, CDR2 SYDVKM. The ends were cut back, 3 bases at V and 1 base at J, with 12 bases in the middle. CDR3 coding DNA: TGTGCCAGCAGTTTTTTGGTTGGGCCGAACACTGAAGCTTTCTTT. Its protein is CASSFLVGPNTEAFF.

This clonotype was detected many times. The chain has TRBV12-3 or TRBV12-4 and TRBJ2-5; 10 nucleotides line up with TRBD2. Trimming cost V 0 bases and J 6 bases; bases outside gene matches: 4. The CDR3 has 15 residues. This chain's CDR3 is CASSLASGGLKTQYF. CDR3 DNA sequence: TGTGCCAGCAGTTTAGCTAGCGGGGGGTTGAAGACCCAGTACTTC.

V gene TRBV20-1 combines with J gene TRBJ2-5; 9 bases map to TRBD1. CDR3 length equals 14 residues. The V gene's germline CDR1 is DFQATT and CDR2 SNEGSKA (reference sequence). V was clipped by 0 bases and J by 5 bases; unmatched bases: 4. CDR3 nucleotide sequence: TGCAGTGCTAGAGATCCGGGACAGGGTGAGACCCAGTACTTC. It codes for CSARDPGQGETQYF.

The chain carries TRBV7-2 and TRBJ1-6; D uncertain. CDR1 SGHTA and CDR2 FQGNSA come from the germline V gene. V was cut by 2 bases and J by 8 bases, with 13 bases left in between. The CDR3 length is 15 residues. This CDR3 reads CASSLSGRSYSPLHF. The CDR3 nucleotides read TGTGCCAGCAGCTTAAGTGGCAGATCATATTCACCCCTCCACTTT.

The genes are TRBV7-2 and TRBJ1-3; D is uncertain. With 5 bases removed from V and 4 bases from J, the gap between germline ends came to 9 bases. The CDR3 loop spans 13 amino acids. Germline CDR1 SGHTA, CDR2 FQGNSA. CDR3 region: CASSPVRGNTIYF. For the CDR3, the DNA is TGTGCCAGCAGCCCCGTGAGGGGAAACACCATATATTTT.

J is TRBJ2-1 and V is TRBV28, with TRBD2 as a possible D gene (6 bases). The CDR3 length is 16 residues. Germline V CDR1 and CDR2: MDHEN, SYDVKM. The ends were cut back, 5 bases at V and 2 bases at J, with 16 bases in the middle. For the CDR3, the DNA is TGTGCCAGCAGTGGGCTACGGGAGCGCGCCTACAATGAGCAGTTCTTC. Translated: CASSGLRERAYNEQFF.

This clonotype was picked up many times. The chain has TRBV29-1 and TRBJ1-4; D possibly corresponds to TRBD1 (6 bases). There are 15 residues in the CDR3. Trimming left V 8 bases short and J 3 bases short, with 19 bases between. Germline CDR1 and CDR2: SQVTM and ANQGSEA. The CDR3 spells CSTTTGMGPNEKLFF. CDR3 nucleotide sequence: TGCAGCACGACTACAGGGATGGGGCCTAATGAAAAACTGTTTTTT.

The V call is TRBV9, the J call TRBJ2-2, with TRBD2 matching 8 bases. The CDR3 spans 16 residues. In germline, CDR1 is SGDLS, CDR2 YYNGEE. Trimming cost V 3 bases and J 1 base; bases outside gene matches: 5. This chain's CDR3 is CASSDRGGLNTGELFF. The DNA for the CDR3 is TGTGCCAGCAGCGACCGGGGGGGCCTGAACACCGGGGAGCTGTTTTTT.

The CDR3 sequence is CASRLAGEGYEQYF. CDR3 DNA: TGTGCCAGCAGACTAGCGGGAGAGGGCTACGAGCAGTACTTC. The chain joins TRBV6-6 to TRBJ2-7; the match to TRBD2 covers 11 bases. The V gene end was trimmed by 6 bases and the J gene end by 3 bases; junction bases not matched to a gene: 4. This CDR3 region has 14 residues. From germline, CDR1 is MNHNY and CDR2 SVGAGI (reference sequence).

The chain combines TRBV6-2 or TRBV6-3 with TRBJ2-1; D unresolved. The CDR3 covers 12 residues. Germline V gives CDR1 MNHEY, CDR2 SVGEGT. With 7 bases removed from V and 10 bases from J, the gap between germline ends came to 14 bases. For the CDR3, the DNA is TGTGCCAGCAACAAAGGGCCCGGGGAGCAGTTCTTC. As protein: CASNKGPGEQFF.

This chain joins TRBV25-1 and TRBJ1-2; 7 bases fit TRBD1. CDR1 is MGHDK and CDR2 is SYGVNS in the germline V gene. J gave up 7 bases and V 6 bases, and 5 bases lay outside the gene matches. The CDR3 spans 12 residues. The CDR3 sequence: CASRGQWGGYTF. The CDR3 DNA sequence: TGTGCCAGCAGGGGACAGTGGGGTGGCTACACCTTC.

This clonotype was counted a few times. This sequence may be a read error, since a much larger clone differs from it by one base. The CDR3 DNA sequence: TGTGCCAGCAGCAATGAACCCTACGAGCAGCACTTC. Translated, it gives CASSNEPYEQHF. This rearrangement joins TRBV5-6 to TRBJ2-7, with unresolved D. The CDR3 totals 12 residues. Per germline, CDR1 SGHDT and CDR2 YYEEEE.

This clonotype has more than one count but fewer than ten. V is TRBV7-9 and J is TRBJ1-2; TRBD1 matches at 7 bases. The CDR3 is made up of 14 amino acids. V gave up 3 bases and J gave up 3 bases; unmatched junction bases: 4. The germline V gene encodes CDR1 SEHNR and CDR2 FQNEAQ (reference sequence). For the CDR3, the DNA is TGTGCCAGCAGCTTTGGGACAGATTACTATGGCTACACCTTC. This sequence encodes CASSFGTDYYGYTF.

This clonotype was detected only a few times. This chain joins TRBV12-3 or TRBV12-4 and TRBJ1-4; D may be TRBD1 (5 bases). V shed 2 bases and J shed 6 bases, with 10 bases lying between them. CDR3 length: 14 residues. The CDR3 sequence is CASSLLGTHEKLFF. In DNA form, the CDR3 reads TGTGCCAGCAGTTTATTGGGGACGCATGAAAAACTGTTTTTT.

This clonotype has more than one count but fewer than ten. CDR3 region: CASLGTLNTEAFF. CDR3 coding DNA: TGTGCCAGCTTGGGGACATTGAACACTGAAGCTTTCTTT. The chain joins TRBV2 to TRBJ1-1; D may be TRBD1 (6 bases). Germline CDR1 SNHLY, CDR2 FYNNEI. The CDR3 totals 13 residues. V was cut by 8 bases and J by 0 bases, with 10 bases left in between.

The J gene is TRBJ2-5, the V gene TRBV28, with D uncertain. The closer fit of TRBJ2-7 to the DNA end suggests the J call may be wrong. This CDR3 spans 11 amino acids. CDR1 MDHEN and CDR2 SYDVKM come from the germline V gene. The CDR3 DNA reads TGTGCCAGCACGTCTACCTACGAGCAGTACTTC. It codes for CASTSTYEQYF.

This clonotype was counted a few times. The chain joins TRBV20-1 to TRBJ2-5; D is ambiguous. TRBJ2-7 matches the DNA end more closely, so the J call is doubtful. The CDR3 length is 15 residues. Germline V CDR1 and CDR2: DFQATT, SNEGSKA (reference sequence). The DNA for the CDR3 is TGCAGTGCTAGAGATTACCAGCTCGATGTCTACGAGCAGTACTTC. This gives the protein CSARDYQLDVYEQYF.

A few counts support this clonotype. The chain joins TRBV13 to TRBJ1-4; D not certain. V lost 3 bases and J lost 5, with 7 bases in between. This CDR3 contains 13 residues. CDR1 and CDR2 (germline): PRHDT, FYEKMQ (reference sequence). The CDR3 region has the DNA TGTGCCAGCAGCTTCGGAGTAAATGAAAAACTGTTTTTT. Its protein is CASSFGVNEKLFF.